These T cell receptor beta chains were read from a single sample in a study of cytomegalovirus exposure and HLA in healthy donors. Only in-frame clones appear in the TCRdb table, and some are missing; sequencing was by immunoSEQ multiplex PCR. The table has some 170,000 clones, roughly 81% seen once. The specimen was PBMCs. All receptors come from a woman aged 18-30 years in good health and CMV-seropositive. Each CDR3 is given without its conserved first and last residue.

J	V	CDR3
TRBJ1-2	TRBV7-9	ASSSDSFPNYGYT
TRBJ2-2	TRBV5-1	ASSLFGGSSHTGELF
TRBJ2-3	TRBV2	ASSPTRAGDTQY
TRBJ1-5	TRBV19	ASSAGTGLNQPQH
TRBJ2-7	TRBV5-1	ASSLRQGNTYEQY
TRBJ2-7	TRBV6-1	ASSTDGGLTIEQY
TRBJ1-5	TRBV7-8	ASSLGGGQGANQPQH
TRBJ2-1	TRBV6-6	ASSYPQGANYNEQF
TRBJ1-2	TRBV28	ASRGTGGSYGYT
TRBJ1-1	TRBV6-5	ASSYSATGYTAEAF
TRBJ2-4	TRBV7-9	ASSAPTGKVDIQY
TRBJ1-5	TRBV15	ATSHRQGNQPQH
TRBJ2-5	TRBV7-8	ASSVKETQY
TRBJ1-6	TRBV2	ASSYVTGRYNSPLH
TRBJ1-5	TRBV19	ASSILAMSNQPQH
TRBJ2-1	TRBV19	ASTRGGTGYNEQF
TRBJ2-5	TRBV7-6	ASSFAQGVQETQY
TRBJ1-1	TRBV6-6	ASFGDTGMGKTEAF
TRBJ2-7	TRBV28	ASSPPRDPGEQY
TRBJ2-7	TRBV30	ACTARGGITYEQY
TRBJ1-2	TRBV6-5	ASRSGGLGYGYT
TRBJ2-1	TRBV5-1	ASSFRGGSYNEQF
TRBJ2-2	TRBV7-6	ASSLNMVVSGELF
TRBJ2-3	TRBV5-6	ASSWGLTDTQY
TRBJ1-6	TRBV7-2	ASSLGQGRSPLH
TRBJ2-2	TRBV7-2	ASSLAPTSGGAIRELF
TRBJ1-1	TRBV6-4	ASRREGIMNTEAF
TRBJ2-7	TRBV11-2	ASSLEGRTYEQY
TRBJ2-7	TRBV19	ASSMFGGGEQY
TRBJ1-2	TRBV7-2	ASSLALGSGYGYT
TRBJ1-2	TRBV6-1	ASSEAIWDYSGYT
TRBJ2-5	TRBV7-2	ASSLGGGGVGTQY
TRBJ2-5	TRBV28	ASSPRTGSVQETQY
TRBJ2-2	TRBV10-1	ASSESSTGELF
TRBJ1-2	TRBV2	ASSLIQTVNYGYT
TRBJ1-2	TRBV29-1	SVEDPGKGYT
TRBJ1-1	TRBV7-9	ASRPKQGKDTEAF
TRBJ2-7	TRBV4-3	ASSQELDSSYEQY
TRBJ2-1	TRBV6-1	ASSAQPGQPYNEQF
TRBJ1-2	TRBV7-9	ASSSIGVEPWGYT
TRBJ2-7	TRBV4-1	ASSQEFSRYEQY
TRBJ2-3	TRBV2	ASSEFSLSTDTQY
TRBJ1-1	TRBV5-1	ASSLGTGITEAF
TRBJ1-6	TRBV7-9	ASSPYGVSDSPLH
TRBJ1-6	TRBV5-1	ASSRWDTTGTLH
TRBJ2-7	TRBV6-5	ASSYSHSYEQY
TRBJ2-1	TRBV28	ASSSLAGTSGLHNEQF
TRBJ1-1	TRBV4-1	ASSQLGATEAF
TRBJ2-5	TRBV6-1	ASSGNRGRGETQY
TRBJ1-1	TRBV4-1	ASSQVSLNTEAF
TRBJ2-2	TRBV6-6	ASRSGELENTGELF